This T cell receptor (beta chain) was captured in a study of blood T cell repertoires in COVID-19. Looking at the study overall: Samples came from the United States, Italy and Spain, spanning acute and convalescent COVID-19. From T cells, B-cell-depleted T cells, or PBMCs came the material, which was cDNA or gDNA.

Individuals drawn from about two dozen US areas were about 18 to 95 years old. Donors were grouped by their self-reported clinical history. Clones were read by immunoSEQ multiplex PCR, and TCRdb kept only the in-frame ones, dropping some. There are hundreds of thousands of clones in the sample; about 82% occur only once, and 2% to 2.5% lies in the top ten. As to this clone: This specimen includes other DNA sequences encoding the same CDR3.

The CDR3 is made up of 14 amino acids. CDR1 is SEHNR, CDR2 FQNEAQ, per germline (reference sequence). The junction had 4 bases not matched to a gene; V was cut back by 5 bases and J by 1 base. This clonotype was sampled from a woman in her forties or fifties who had recovered from COVID-19. The gene calls are TRBV7-9 and TRBJ1-1; TRBD1 matches at 7 bases. The sequenced sample was PBMCs or T cells enriched from blood (not recorded which). In nucleotides, the CDR3 is TGTGCCAGCAGCAGGACAGGAGGGAACACTGAAGCTTTCTTT. Translation: CASSRTGGNTEAFF. Based on the CDR3 plus reference TRBV7-9 and TRBJ1-1, the full variable domain is DTGVSQNPRHKITKRGQNVTFRCDPISEHNRLYWYRQTLGQGPEFLTYFQNEAQLEKSRLLSDRFSAERPKGSFSTLEIQRTEQGDSAMYLCASSRTGGNTEAFFGQGTRLTVV.